This T cell receptor (beta chain) originates from a study of shared clonotypes between healthy human individuals (dated by TCRdb to between 2020 and 2021). Broadly, across the study: A couple of women and a few men aged 18 to 49 years were included in the cohort. The study deeply sequenced blood TCR repertoires of about five healthy adults to estimate repertoire size and the extent of clonotype sharing between individuals. Different laboratories and diverse techniques were used to prepare libraries and sequence TCR repertoires, to increase sequencing depth and limit assay-specific biases. Each donor's leukapheresis produced roughly between roughly 0.85 and 9.5 billion PBMCs. What the authors observed across the whole study: Sampling was restricted to blood, and TCR repertoires in tissue are likely to differ from TCR repertoires in blood. The genetic and exposure-history diversity represented was limited by the small number of donors. Pairwise subsampling indicated that sequencing depth was expected to affect the degree of clonotype sharing among donors.

Donors were healthy HIV-negative adults with no recently reported acute infections or vaccinations. Every donor was a Caucasian adult living in Nashville, Tennessee, USA. For unsorted samples, tens of millions of PBMCs were counted, and genomic DNA was extracted using the QIAamp DNA Blood Mini kit. After blood collection by leukapheresis, PBMCs were isolated using Ficoll-Histopaque density gradient centrifugation and then cryopreserved in the vapor phase of liquid nitrogen. To note about this clone: The antigen this receptor binds is unknown. No much larger clonotype is one base removed from it; base qualities were not supplied.

Relative to germline, V is 5 bases shorter and J is 5 bases shorter, with 14 bases between their ends. The CDR3 starts with the cysteine, ends with the phenylalanine, and has 13 residues. Of all the DNA, just the CDR3 is kept, 39 bases in frame from base 1. CDR1 SGHRS and CDR2 YFSETQ are derived from the germline V gene. Using the deep immunoSEQ assay, multiplex PCR amplified TCR CDR3 regions from genomic DNA. For each cell subset, the extracted genomic DNA was distributed evenly across all wells of several immunoSEQ 96-well plates, and each plate served as one replicate. For unsorted PBMC, about 300 ng genomic DNA, equal to roughly 32,000 T cell genomes, was loaded into each replicate PCR. Ten immunoSEQ deep assay plates were used to sequence unsorted PBMC genomic DNA. Purified libraries were measured with a Qubit 3.0 fluorometer, size-checked on a Bioanalyzer 2100, and measured again with the KAPA Library Quantification kit. Every immunoSEQ 96-well plate was sequenced on a dedicated single-read 150-cycle Illumina NextSeq 550 flow cell. On the authors' methods: The immunoSEQ output contained only junctional sequences without quality scores, so filtering could not match that applied to full-length reads. To assign V/J genes and CDR3, sequences were annotated against IMGT germline references using PyIR, a Python wrapper for IgBLAST v1.9. Any read was removed if the V/J assignment was weak (E-value above 1e-6), the CDR3 was missing, or the read contained stop codons, out-of-frame junctions, or ambiguous translated residues. V3J clonotypes were defined as sequences sharing the same inferred V gene, J gene, and CDR3 amino acid sequence. Percentage overlap between repertoires was computed as shared unique clonotypes divided by the size of the smaller repertoire. Three approaches were used to assess repertoire richness: RTK rarefaction, the Chao1 estimator, and Recon v2.1 estimates of unobserved clonotypes. TCRdb's version of the immuneACCESS table is confined to in-frame rearrangements and falls short of the full clone set. An unresolved V gene accounts for under half of the shortfall where checked; the remainder is of unknown origin. That table is the source of V, J and clone size, and D and trimming were worked out from the DNA. The sample table shows some 500,000 clones, and 60% to 80% are seen once. The ten largest account for approximately 12% of the sample.

The chain employs TRBV5-1 and TRBJ2-7; no D gene call is confident. Sequencing used PBMCs. The receptor was derived from a woman between 40 and 50 years old in good health. Some clones in this sample may be carry-over from other donors' samples. Here is the DNA: TGCGCCAGCAGAGTCTCCAGGTCCCACGAGCAGTACTTC. Its coded protein is CASRVSRSHEQYF.